This TCR beta chain is drawn from a study of beta chain features in type 1 diabetes. Study context: The examined sorted cells totaled about 98 million across samples.

Study-wide findings and caveats: Within each of all four CD4+ subsets, Type 1 diabetes patients had TCRB CDR3s that were moderately but significantly shorter.

Cell sorting via CD45RO/CCR7/CD25/CD127/CD95/CD27 was performed to obtain CD4+ naive, central memory, regulatory and stem cell-like memory cells. Expressed TCRB transcripts were sequenced, since all the RNA that had been isolated was reverse transcribed. Generated by immunoSEQ multiplex PCR, the TCRdb table keeps only in-frame clones and is missing some. This sample has 300,000 or so clones; roughly an eighth occur once, and the top ten carry roughly 0.018%. This clone was seen a few times. Its antigen is unidentified. Other DNA variants within this sample encode the same CDR3. The source is a man younger than 45 with type 1 diabetes. Material for sequencing was naive CD4+ T cells from blood.

The CDR3 loop is CASSLQGNTGELFF. The CDR3 region has the DNA TGTGCCAGCAGCTTACAGGGGAACACCGGGGAGCTGTTTTTT. This rearrangement joins TRBV5-4 to TRBJ2-2; weak D call: TRBD1 (6 bases). Looked up from germline, CDR1 is SGHNT and CDR2 is YYREEE (reference sequence). The CDR3 runs to 14 residues. V lost 2 bases, J lost 1 base, and 6 bases lay in between.